This T cell receptor (beta chain) was identified during a study of blood T cell repertoires in COVID-19. About the study: Samples came from the United States, Italy and Spain, spanning acute and convalescent COVID-19. The cDNA or gDNA used as material had been derived from T cells, B-cell-depleted T cells, or PBMCs.

Membership in each cohort depended on participant-reported clinical history. In the source study's methods: Amplified reference gene primers provided the basis for estimating nucleated cell counts. Some clones are missing from TCRdb's copy, which holds only in-frame ones; the method was immunoSEQ multiplex PCR. V and J calls and clone size are those listed in that table; D and trimming were worked out from the DNA. The top ten hold 2.5% to 3.5% of the sample, which has a few hundred thousand clones, over 85% seen once. J gave up 8 bases and V 2 bases, and 10 bases lay outside the gene matches. Germline V gene sequence: CDR1 LGHNA, CDR2 YNFKEQ. The CDR3 is 17 amino acids.

Source material: PBMCs or T cells enriched from blood (not recorded which). The chain is built from TRBV4-2 and TRBJ2-1; 12 nucleotides align to TRBD1. This clonotype was sampled from a woman in her forties or fifties who had been exposed to COVID-19. CDR3 nucleotide sequence: TGTGCCAGCAGCCAAAGGCAACTGGGGACAGGGGGCGATGAGCAGTTCTTC. It encodes CASSQRQLGTGGDEQFF.